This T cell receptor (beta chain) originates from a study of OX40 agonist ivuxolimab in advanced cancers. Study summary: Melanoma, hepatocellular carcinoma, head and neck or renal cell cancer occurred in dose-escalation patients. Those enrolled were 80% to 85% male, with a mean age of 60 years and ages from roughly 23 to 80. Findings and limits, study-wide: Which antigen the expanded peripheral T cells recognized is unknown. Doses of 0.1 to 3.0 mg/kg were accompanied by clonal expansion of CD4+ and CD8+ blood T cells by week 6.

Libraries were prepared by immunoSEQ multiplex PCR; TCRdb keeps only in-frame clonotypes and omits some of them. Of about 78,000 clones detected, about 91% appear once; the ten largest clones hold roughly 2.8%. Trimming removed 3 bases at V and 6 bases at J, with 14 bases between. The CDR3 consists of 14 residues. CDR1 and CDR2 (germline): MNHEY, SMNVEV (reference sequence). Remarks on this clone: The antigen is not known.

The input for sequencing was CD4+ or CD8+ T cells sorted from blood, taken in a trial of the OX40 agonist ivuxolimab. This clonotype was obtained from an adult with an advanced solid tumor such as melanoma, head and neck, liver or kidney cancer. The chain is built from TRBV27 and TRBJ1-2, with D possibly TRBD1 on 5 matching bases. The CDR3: CASSFKSWGDGYTF. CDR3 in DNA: TGTGCCAGCAGTTTCAAGTCTTGGGGGGATGGCTACACCTTC.